This T cell receptor beta chain was identified during a study of tumor-infiltrating lymphocytes in oesophageal squamous cell carcinoma. TCRdb reprocessed the PCR reads with MiXCR, giving one entry per CDR3 protein. The table includes approximately 22,000 distinct CDR3 sequences, about 35% detected once. In its sample, this clonotype was seen many times. Germline values: CDR1 MDHEN, CDR2 SYDVKM. The length of the CDR3 is 18 residues. Trimming took 6 bases from V and 4 from J; bases not matched to a gene: 14. V gene TRBV28 combines with J gene TRBJ2-6, with TRBD1 matching 8 bases. This clonotype was obtained from a female donor with esophageal squamous cell carcinoma. The specimen sequenced was esophageal tumor tissue. CDR3 sequence reads: CASRMGAGGAFGANVLTF. The DNA of the CDR3 is TGTGCCAGCAGGATGGGTGCAGGGGGCGCTTTCGGGGCCAACGTCCTGACTTTC.